One and the same sample provided the 13 T cell receptor beta chains below, sequenced in a study of blood T cells in healthy people across ages. Alongside a J-beta primer mix, a sample-barcoded 5' primer served in a second PCR lasting about 7 to 11 cycles. Each CDR3 protein gets one entry after TCRdb re-called the 5' RACE reads with MiXCR. The sample contains around 1.5 million distinct CDR3 sequences, around two fifths of which appear only once. The sequenced sample consisted of blood. The receptors originated from a woman aged 18-35 years in good health.

V gene TRBV20-1 combines with J gene TRBJ2-7, with a weak D call TRBD1 (5 bases). From germline, CDR1 is DFQATT and CDR2 SNEGSKA (reference sequence). V was cut by 6 bases and J by 3 bases, with 30 bases left in between. CDR3 length: 18 residues. The CDR3 region has the DNA TGCAGTGCCTATGACAGAGAAAGATTACTAAGCAATGACTACGAGCAGTACTTC. Its translation is CSAYDRERLLSNDYEQYF.

The chain uses TRBV7-9 and TRBJ1-1; D remains unclear. Germline CDR1 reads SEHNR; CDR2 reads FQNEAQ (reference sequence). Trimming left V 5 bases short and J 10 bases short, with 11 bases between. There are 11 residues in the CDR3. The CDR3 nucleotides are TGTGCCAGCAGCCGTCCGGAAGGAGCTTTCTTT. Translation: CASSRPEGAFF.

The chain is built from TRBV10-3 and TRBJ1-1; TRBD1 aligns across 8 bases. In germline, CDR1 is ENHRY, CDR2 SYGVKD. The length of the CDR3 is 13 residues. J was trimmed by 10 bases and V by 6 bases; bases with no gene match: 10. The CDR3 protein is CAIRQGGDGVAFF. In DNA, the CDR3 is TGTGCCATCAGACAGGGGGGAGACGGCGTAGCTTTCTTT.

As regards this clonotype: A much larger clone sits a single nucleotide away, making a read error possible. The chain couples TRBV2 to TRBJ2-7; 10 bases are a match to TRBD2. The CDR3 is 14 residues long. J gave up 6 bases and V 6 bases, and 8 bases lay outside the gene matches. Per the germline V gene, CDR1 is SNHLY and CDR2 is FYNNEI. For the CDR3, the DNA is TGTGCCAGCAGGGCTAGCGGGAGAGTGGGCGAGCAGTACTTC. Its protein product is CASRASGRVGEQYF.

The chain couples TRBV6-6 to TRBJ2-7, with D perhaps being TRBD1 or TRBD2 (5 bases each). The CDR3 loop spans 12 amino acids. The germline CDR1 and CDR2 sequences are MNHNY and SVGAGI (reference sequence). Trimming stripped 2 bases from V and 7 bases from J, with 9 bases between. For the CDR3, the DNA is TGTGCCAGCAGTTACGGGACGTTGGAGCAGTACTTC. Its translation is CASSYGTLEQYF.

The CDR3 DNA follows: TGTGCCAGCAGCAAAGACAGGGTAGAGACCCAGTTCTTC. Residues: CASSKDRVETQFF. The gene calls are TRBV13 and TRBJ2-1, with TRBD1 matching over 7 bases. The CDR3 is 13 amino acids. CDR1 and CDR2 from the germline V gene are PRHDT and FYEKMQ (reference sequence). V gave up 5 bases and J gave up 13 bases; unmatched junction bases: 11. Full variable domain (remainder filled in from reference TRBV13 and TRBJ2-1): AAGVIQSPRHLIKEKRETATLKCYPIPRHDTVYWYQQGPGQDPQFLISFYEKMQSDKGSIPDRFSAQQFSDYHSELNMSSLELGDSALYFCASSKDRVETQFFGPGTRLTVL.

This clonotype was observed a handful of times. The rearrangement uses TRBV7-4 and TRBJ2-7; D could derive from TRBD1 or TRBD2 (6 bases each). Deletions cut 10 bases from V and 5 bases from J, with 18 bases between. Germline loops: CDR1 SGHVT, CDR2 SQSDAQ. This CDR3 comprises 13 residues. The CDR3 spells CAKRGAGRHEQYF. For the CDR3, the DNA is TGTGCCAAAAGGGGGGCGGGCCGCCACGAGCAGTACTTC.

The chain has TRBV6-2 or TRBV6-3 and TRBJ2-5; a weak D match, TRBD2 (6 bases). Germline V lookup: CDR1 MNHEY, CDR2 SVGEGT. The CDR3 extends over 16 amino acids. The V and J ends lost 4 bases and 4 bases respectively, with 19 bases between them. The CDR3 loop reads CASSSRPSAVGETQYF. CDR3 nucleotides: TGTGCCAGCAGTTCCCGGCCTAGCGCCGTAGGAGAGACCCAGTACTTC.

This clonotype has more than one count but fewer than ten. This chain links TRBV14 with TRBJ2-5, with unresolved D. The V gene lost 7 bases and the J gene lost 3 bases, with 15 bases spanning the gap. CDR3 length: 14 residues. Germline-derived CDR1 and CDR2 are SGHDN and FVKESK. The CDR3 DNA follows: TGTGCCAGCACCTTTTTAGGGCGTGAAGAGACCCAGTACTTC. This codes for CASTFLGREETQYF.

The chain employs TRBV15 and TRBJ2-6; tentative D call: TRBD1 (6 bases). Germline assignment: CDR1 LNHNV and CDR2 YYDKDF (reference sequence). The CDR3 is 16 amino acids. V was pared by 4 bases and J by 4 bases, with 14 bases between. The CDR3 DNA sequence: TGTGCCACCAGCACTTCCGGGACAACCGGGGCCAACGTCCTGACTTTC. Translating it yields CATSTSGTTGANVLTF.

V usage is TRBV18 and J usage is TRBJ2-7; TRBD1 aligns across 9 bases. This CDR3 is 16 amino acids long. Germline loops: CDR1 KGHSH, CDR2 LQKENI. V lost 3 bases, J lost 2 bases, and 8 bases stayed unmatched. The chain's CDR3 is CASSPTWGQGTYEQYF. The CDR3 region has the DNA TGTGCCAGCTCACCCACCTGGGGACAGGGTACCTACGAGCAGTACTTC.

The CDR3 sequence: CSAAPRDQLKDTQYF. CDR3 nucleotides: TGCAGTGCCGCGCCCCGGGACCAACTCAAAGATACGCAGTATTTT. This sequence joins TRBV20-1 and TRBJ2-3; D might be TRBD1 or TRBD2, each matching 5 bases. The CDR3 has 15 amino acids. Germline-derived CDR1 and CDR2 are DFQATT and SNEGSKA (reference sequence). V was clipped by 6 bases and J by 5 bases, with 21 bases between them.

This clonotype was picked up many times. The gene calls are TRBV20-1 and TRBJ1-2; no reliable D call. CDR3 size: 13 residues. Between the trimmed V and J ends, which lost 1 base and 3 bases, there was a span of 9 bases. From germline, CDR1 is DFQATT and CDR2 SNEGSKA (reference sequence). DNA of the CDR3: TGCAGTGCTAGAGGCCGGGCGGACTATGGCTACACCTTC. Encoded protein: CSARGRADYGYTF.